This TCR beta chain was identified during a study of T cells in Graves' hyperthyroidism and ophthalmopathy. The germline CDR1 and CDR2 sequences are SQVTM and ANQGSEA. The CDR3 loop spans 13 amino acids. Trimming pared 8 bases from V and 7 bases from J, leaving 21 bases between. Amplification of TCR beta CDR3 regions used RNA as the template. Carried out on the TCR CDR3, a first-round RT-PCR used the HTBI primer set. TCRdb reprocessed the multiplex PCR reads via MiXCR and lists one record per CDR3 protein. The sample has some 180,000 distinct CDR3 sequences; 17% are singletons. Remarks on this clonotype: This may stem from a read error, because a much larger clone lies one nucleotide away.

This TCR was sampled from a woman aged 50 to 65 with Graves' hyperthyroidism. This rearrangement joins TRBV29-1 to TRBJ2-7, with D perhaps TRBD2 (7 bases). The sample was blood. CDR3 sequence (DNA): TGCAGCATAGTGGGGGCGGGAGAAGGTGAGCAGTACTTC. Its protein is CSIVGAGEGEQYF.